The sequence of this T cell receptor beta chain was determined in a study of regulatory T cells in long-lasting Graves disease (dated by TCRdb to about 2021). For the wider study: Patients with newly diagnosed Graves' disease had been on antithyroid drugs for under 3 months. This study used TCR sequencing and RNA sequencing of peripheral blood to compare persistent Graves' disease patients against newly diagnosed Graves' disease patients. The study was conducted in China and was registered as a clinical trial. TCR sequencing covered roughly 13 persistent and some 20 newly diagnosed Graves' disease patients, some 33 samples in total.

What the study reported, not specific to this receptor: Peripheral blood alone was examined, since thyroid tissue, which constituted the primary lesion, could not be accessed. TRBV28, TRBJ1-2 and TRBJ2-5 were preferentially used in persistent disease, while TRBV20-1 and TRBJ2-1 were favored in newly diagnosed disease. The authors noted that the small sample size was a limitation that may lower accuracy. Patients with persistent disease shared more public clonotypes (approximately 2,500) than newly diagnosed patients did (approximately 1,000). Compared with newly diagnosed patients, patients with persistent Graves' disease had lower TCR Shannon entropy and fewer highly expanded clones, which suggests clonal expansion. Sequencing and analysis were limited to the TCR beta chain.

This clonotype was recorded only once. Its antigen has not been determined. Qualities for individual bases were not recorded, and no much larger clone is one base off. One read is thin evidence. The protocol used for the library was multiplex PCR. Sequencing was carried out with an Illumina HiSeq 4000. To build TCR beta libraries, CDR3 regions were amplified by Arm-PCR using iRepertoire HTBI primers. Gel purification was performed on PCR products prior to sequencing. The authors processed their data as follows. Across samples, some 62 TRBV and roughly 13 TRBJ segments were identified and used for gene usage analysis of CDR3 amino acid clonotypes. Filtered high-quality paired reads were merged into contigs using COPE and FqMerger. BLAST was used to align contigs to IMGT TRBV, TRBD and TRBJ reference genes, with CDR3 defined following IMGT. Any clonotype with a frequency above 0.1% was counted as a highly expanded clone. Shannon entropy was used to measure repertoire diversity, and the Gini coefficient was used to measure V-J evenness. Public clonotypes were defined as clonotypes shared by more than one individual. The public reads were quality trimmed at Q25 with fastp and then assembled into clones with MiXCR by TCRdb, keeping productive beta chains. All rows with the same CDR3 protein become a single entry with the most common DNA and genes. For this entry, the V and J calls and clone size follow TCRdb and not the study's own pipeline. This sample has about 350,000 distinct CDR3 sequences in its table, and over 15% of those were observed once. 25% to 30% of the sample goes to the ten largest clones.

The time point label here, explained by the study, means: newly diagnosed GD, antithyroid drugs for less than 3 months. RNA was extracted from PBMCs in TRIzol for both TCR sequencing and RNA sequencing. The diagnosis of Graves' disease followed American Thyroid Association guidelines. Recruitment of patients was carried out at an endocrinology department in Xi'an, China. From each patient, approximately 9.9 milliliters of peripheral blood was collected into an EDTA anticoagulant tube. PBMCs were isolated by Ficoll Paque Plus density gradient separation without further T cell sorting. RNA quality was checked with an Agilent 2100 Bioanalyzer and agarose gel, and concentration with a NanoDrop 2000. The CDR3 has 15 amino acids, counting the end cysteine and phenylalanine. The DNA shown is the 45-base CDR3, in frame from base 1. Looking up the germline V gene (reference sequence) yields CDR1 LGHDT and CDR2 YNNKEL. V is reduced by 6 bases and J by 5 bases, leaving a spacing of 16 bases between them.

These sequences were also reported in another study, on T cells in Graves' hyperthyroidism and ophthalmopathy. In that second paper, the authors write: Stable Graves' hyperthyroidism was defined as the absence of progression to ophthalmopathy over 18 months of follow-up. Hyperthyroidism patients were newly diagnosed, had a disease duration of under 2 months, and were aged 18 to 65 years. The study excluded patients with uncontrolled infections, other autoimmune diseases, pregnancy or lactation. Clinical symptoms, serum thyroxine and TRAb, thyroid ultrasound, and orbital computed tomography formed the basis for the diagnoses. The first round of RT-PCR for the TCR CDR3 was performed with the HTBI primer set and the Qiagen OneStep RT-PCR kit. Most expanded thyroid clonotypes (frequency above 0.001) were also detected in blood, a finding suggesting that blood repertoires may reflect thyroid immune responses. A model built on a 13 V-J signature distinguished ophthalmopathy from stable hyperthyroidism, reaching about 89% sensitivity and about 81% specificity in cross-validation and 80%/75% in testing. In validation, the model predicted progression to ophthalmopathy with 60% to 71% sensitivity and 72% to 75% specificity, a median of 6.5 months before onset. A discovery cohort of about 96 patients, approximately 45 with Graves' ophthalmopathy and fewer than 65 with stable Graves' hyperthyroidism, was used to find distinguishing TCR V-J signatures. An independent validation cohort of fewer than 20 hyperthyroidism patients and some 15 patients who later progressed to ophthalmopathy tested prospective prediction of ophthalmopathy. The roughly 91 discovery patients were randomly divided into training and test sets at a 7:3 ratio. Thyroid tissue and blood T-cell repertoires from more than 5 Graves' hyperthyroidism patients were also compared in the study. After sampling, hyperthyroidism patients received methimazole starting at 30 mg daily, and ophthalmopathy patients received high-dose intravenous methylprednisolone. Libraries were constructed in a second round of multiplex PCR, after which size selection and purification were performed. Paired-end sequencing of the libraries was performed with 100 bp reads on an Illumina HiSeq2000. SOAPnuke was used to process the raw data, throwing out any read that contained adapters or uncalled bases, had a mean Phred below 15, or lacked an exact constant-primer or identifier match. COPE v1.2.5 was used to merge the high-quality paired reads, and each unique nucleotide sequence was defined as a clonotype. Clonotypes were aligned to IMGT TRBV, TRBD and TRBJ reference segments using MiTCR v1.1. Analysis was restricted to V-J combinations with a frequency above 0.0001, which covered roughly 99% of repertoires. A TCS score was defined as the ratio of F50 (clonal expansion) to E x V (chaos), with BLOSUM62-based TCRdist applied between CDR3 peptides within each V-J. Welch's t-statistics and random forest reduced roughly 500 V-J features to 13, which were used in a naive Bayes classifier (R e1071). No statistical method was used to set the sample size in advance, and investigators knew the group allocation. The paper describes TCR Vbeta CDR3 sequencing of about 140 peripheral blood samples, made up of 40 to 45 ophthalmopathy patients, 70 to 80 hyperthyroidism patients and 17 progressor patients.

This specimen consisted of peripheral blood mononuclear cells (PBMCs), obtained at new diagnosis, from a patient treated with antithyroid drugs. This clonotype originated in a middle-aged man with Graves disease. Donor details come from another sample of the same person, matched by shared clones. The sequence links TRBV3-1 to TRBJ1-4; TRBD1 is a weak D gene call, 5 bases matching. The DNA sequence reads TGTGCCAGCAGTCCCCGAGGGACGTTGAATGAAAAACTGTTTTTT. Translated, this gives CASSPRGTLNEKLFF.